The sample holds many counts of the clone carrying this T cell receptor beta chain. A junction boundary mismatches the germline segment, possibly from a read error. TCRdb passed the 5' RACE reads through MiXCR, listing each CDR3 protein once. The repertoire holds hundreds of thousands of distinct CDR3 sequences, with approximately 13% as singletons. This entry belongs to a study of identical twins. The CDR3 is 14 amino acids. These data were also filed under a second study, of yellow fever vaccine responses in identical twins.

This chain joins TRBV12-3 or TRBV12-4 and TRBJ2-3, with D tentatively TRBD2 (5 bases). The specimen was PBMCs. The source of this sequence is a woman between 18 and 30 years old in good health. CDR3 protein: CASSLAQTPSPQYF. The DNA of the CDR3 is TGTGCCAGCAGTCTAGCTCAAACACCCTCCCCCCAGTATTTT.